One and the same sample provided the 24 T cell receptor beta chains below, sequenced in a study of beta chain features in type 1 diabetes. Study-wide findings and caveats: Significant though moderate, a shortening of TCRB CDR3s appeared in all four CD4+ subsets of Type 1 diabetes patients.

The antigens for these receptors are not known. Isolated RNA was reverse transcribed in full, so expressed TCRB transcripts were sequenced. Measured with immunoSEQ multiplex PCR; TCRdb has only the in-frame clones, and not every one. The repertoire holds around 53,000 clones, with around 60% as singletons. The sequenced sample was stem cell memory CD4+ T cells from blood. The origin of the receptors is a woman in her twenties or thirties with type 1 diabetes.

This clone is a singleton in its sample. This sequence joins TRBV9 and TRBJ2-2; 12 bases agree with TRBD2. Germline assignment: CDR1 SGDLS and CDR2 YYNGEE. This CDR3 has 15 amino acids. V dropped 4 bases and J dropped 4; count of bases not matched to a gene: 2. The CDR3: CASSPGLAGTGELFF. The CDR3 DNA sequence: TGTGCCAGCAGCCCGGGACTAGCGGGCACCGGGGAGCTGTTTTTT.

The genes are TRBV29-1 and TRBJ2-1, with unresolved D. The V end lost 6 bases, the J end lost 10 bases, and 16 bases lay between the germline ends. Per germline, CDR1 SQVTM and CDR2 ANQGSEA. CDR3 length: 12 amino acids. The CDR3 region has the DNA TGCAGCGTATGGTCTGTGACTCAGGAGCAGTTCTTC. Translated, it gives CSVWSVTQEQFF.

The gene calls are TRBV30 and TRBJ1-4, with a possible D match to TRBD1 (5 bases). V was cut by 3 bases and J by 4 bases, with 18 bases left in between. Germline CDR1 reads GTSNPN; CDR2 reads SVGIG (reference sequence). The CDR3 covers 16 residues. In DNA, the CDR3 is TGTGCCTGGAGATCAAGGACAAGCAGAGATAATGAAAAACTGTTTTTT. The encoded protein is CAWRSRTSRDNEKLFF. The full variable domain, with the rest looked up from reference TRBV30 and TRBJ1-4, is SQTIHQWPATLVQPVGSPLSLECTVEGTSNPNLYWYRQAAGRGLQLLFYSVGIGQISSEVPQNLSASRPQDRQFILSSKKLLLSDSGFYLCAWRSRTSRDNEKLFFGSGTQLSVL.

The chain uses TRBV18 and TRBJ2-3; D uncertain. Germline V gene sequence: CDR1 KGHSH, CDR2 LQKENI. The CDR3 length is 12 residues. V lost 5 bases and J lost 0, with 3 bases in between. CDR3 sequence (DNA): TGTGCCAGCTCATCAAGCACAGATACGCAGTATTTT. This sequence encodes CASSSSTDTQYF.

The V gene is TRBV25-1, the J gene TRBJ1-3, with unresolved D. The V and J ends lost 3 bases and 1 base respectively, with 10 bases between them. Germline V CDR1 and CDR2: MGHDK, SYGVNS. This CDR3 contains 15 residues. In DNA form, the CDR3 reads TGTGCCAGCAGTGATAGTGCGGGTTCTGGAAACACCATATATTTT. Its protein is CASSDSAGSGNTIYF.

This chain connects TRBV7-6 to TRBJ2-5, with 9 bases lining up with TRBD2. CDR1 and CDR2 (germline): SGHVS, FNYEAQ. This CDR3 comprises 14 residues. V gave up 8 bases and J gave up 5 bases; unmatched junction bases: 9. CDR3 nucleotide sequence: TGTGCCAGCGTGGCGGGAGGGCCAAGGGAGACCCAGTACTTC. This codes for CASVAGGPRETQYF. Full variable domain (rest looked up from reference TRBV7-6 and TRBJ2-5): GAGVSQSPRYKVTKRGQDVALRCDPISGHVSLYWYRQALGQGPEFLTYFNYEAQQDKSGLPNDRFSAERPEGSISTLTIQRTEQRDSAMYRCASVAGGPRETQYFGPGTRLLVL.

The chain employs TRBV19 and TRBJ1-1, with a possible D match to TRBD1 (6 bases). The CDR3 runs to 14 residues. Germline lookup yields CDR1 LNHDA and CDR2 SQIVND (reference sequence). Trimming took 6 bases from V and 4 from J, leaving 15 bases between them. CDR3 sequence reads: CASSPKPTGTEAFF. The CDR3 DNA reads as TGTGCCAGTAGCCCCAAGCCGACAGGCACTGAAGCTTTCTTT.

The rearrangement links TRBV9 to TRBJ2-1; tentative D call: TRBD2 (6 bases). V lost 0 bases and J lost 2, with 9 bases in between. The CDR3 runs to 15 residues. The V gene's germline CDR1 is SGDLS and CDR2 YYNGEE. CDR3: CASSVDSGAYNEQFF. CDR3 DNA sequence: TGTGCCAGCAGCGTAGATAGCGGAGCCTACAATGAGCAGTTCTTC.

This clone was seen just once. This chain uses TRBV6-5 with TRBJ2-7; TRBD1 might be the D (5 bases). Germline V gives CDR1 MNHEY, CDR2 SVGAGI. V lost 0 bases to trimming and J lost 3 bases, with 15 bases between them. The CDR3 runs 16 residues. The CDR3 sequence: CASSYSSQGSSYEQYF. In DNA, the CDR3 is TGTGCCAGCAGTTACTCGAGTCAGGGAAGTAGCTACGAGCAGTACTTC.

This chain uses TRBV4-1 with TRBJ2-7; D perhaps matches TRBD2 (5 bases). CDR3 length: 14 amino acids. Trimming took off 3 bases at V and 1 base at J, with 10 bases between the two ends. Germline CDR1 and CDR2: MGHRA and YSYEKL. The CDR3 is CASSHGEMSYEQYF. The CDR3 DNA reads as TGCGCCAGCAGCCACGGGGAGATGTCCTACGAGCAGTACTTC.

This clone was counted a single time. The chain uses TRBV18 and TRBJ2-3, with 8 positions matching TRBD2. The germline V gene has CDR1 KGHSH and CDR2 LQKENI. V lost 8 bases to trimming and J lost 0 bases; unmatched junction nucleotides: 4. The CDR3 is 14 amino acids. The CDR3 here is CASRGLASTDTQYF. Written as DNA, the CDR3 is TGTGCCAGCCGTGGACTAGCTAGCACAGATACGCAGTATTTT.

The rearrangement joins TRBV29-1 to TRBJ2-7; D possibly corresponds to TRBD1 (7 bases). Trimming removed 6 bases at V and 9 bases at J, with 21 bases between. The CDR3 consists of 13 residues. Germline CDR1 reads SQVTM; CDR2 reads ANQGSEA. CDR3 sequence: CSVAGTEGLGQYF. For the CDR3, the DNA is TGCAGCGTGGCGGGGACAGAAGGCCTCGGGCAGTACTTC.

This sequence joins TRBV20-1 and TRBJ1-2, with D unclear. The CDR3 has 11 residues. The V gene lost 3 bases and the J gene lost 2 bases, with 4 bases spanning the gap. The V gene's germline CDR1 is DFQATT and CDR2 SNEGSKA (reference sequence). The CDR3 region is CSASRNYGYTF. CDR3 nucleotide sequence: TGCAGTGCTAGCAGGAACTATGGCTACACCTTC.

The CDR3 reads CASSQNGGGEKLFF. For the CDR3, the DNA is TGCGCCAGCAGCCAAAACGGGGGAGGCGAAAAACTGTTTTTT. The chain couples TRBV5-1 to TRBJ1-4; D is perhaps TRBD1 (5 bases). The CDR3 is 14 residues long. Germline V gene data show CDR1 as SGHRS and CDR2 as YFSETQ. V lost 4 bases, J lost 8 bases, and 15 bases lay in between.

This chain connects TRBV2 to TRBJ2-5, with D maybe TRBD2 (6 bases). CDR1 is SNHLY and CDR2 is FYNNEI in the germline V gene. Trimming cost V 4 bases and J 7 bases, with 13 bases left between them. The CDR3 is 13 amino acids. The CDR3, as DNA: TGTGCCAGCAGTGGCCCGGGGGATGGGACCCAGTACTTC. Translated: CASSGPGDGTQYF.

The CDR3 region has the DNA TGCAGCGTCCCCCATAGAGGTCCGCTATACAATGAGCAGTTCTTC. It is translated as CSVPHRGPLYNEQFF. V usage is TRBV29-1 and J usage is TRBJ2-1, with D uncertain. This CDR3 has 15 amino acids. Germline lookup yields CDR1 SQVTM and CDR2 ANQGSEA. V was pared by 6 bases and J by 4 bases, with 19 bases between.

This clone has more than one count but fewer than ten. This chain connects TRBV5-1 to TRBJ2-1; D possibly corresponds to TRBD2 (6 bases). CDR1 SGHRS and CDR2 YFSETQ come from the germline V gene. This CDR3 has 15 amino acids. V lost 4 bases to trimming and J lost 8 bases, with 19 bases between them. The CDR3 nucleotides are TGCGCCAGCAGCGAACCGGGACTGCATCGCTATGAGCAGTTCTTC. Residues: CASSEPGLHRYEQFF.

This chain links TRBV19 with TRBJ1-5, with 7 bases lining up with TRBD1. V lost 7 bases, J lost 4 bases, and 10 bases stayed unmatched. The CDR3 has 15 amino acids. The germline CDR1 and CDR2 sequences are LNHDA and SQIVND (reference sequence). This CDR3 reads CASNWNTGANQPQHF. CDR3 nucleotides: TGTGCCAGTAATTGGAACACAGGGGCAAATCAGCCCCAGCATTTT.

The rearrangement joins TRBV5-1 to TRBJ2-5, with D possibly being TRBD1 (6 bases). CDR1 and CDR2 from the germline V gene are SGHRS and YFSETQ. This CDR3 comprises 15 residues. V lost 4 bases to trimming and J lost 1 base, with 14 bases between them. The CDR3 DNA reads TGCGCCAGCAGCCATCTGACAGGTCTCCAAGAGACCCAGTACTTC. Its translation: CASSHLTGLQETQYF.

The chain is built from TRBV4-2 and TRBJ2-3, with TRBD2 matching 11 bases. Looked up from germline, CDR1 is LGHNA and CDR2 is YNFKEQ. The CDR3 has 15 residues. After removal of 4 bases from V and 1 base from J, the junction contained 1 base not matched to a gene. This chain's CDR3 is CASSRGLAGTDTQYF. CDR3 coding DNA: TGTGCCAGCAGCCGGGGACTAGCGGGCACAGATACGCAGTATTTT.

The chain is built from TRBV30 and TRBJ1-1; TRBD1 agrees at 7 bases. CDR1 and CDR2 (germline): GTSNPN, SVGIG (reference sequence). The CDR3 has 13 amino acids. The V and J ends lost 5 bases and 3 bases, in that order; junction bases with no gene match: 6. The CDR3 spells CAWDQQGYTEAFF. CDR3 coding DNA: TGTGCCTGGGATCAACAGGGGTACACTGAAGCTTTCTTT. Full variable domain (rest looked up from reference TRBV30 and TRBJ1-1): SQTIHQWPATLVQPVGSPLSLECTVEGTSNPNLYWYRQAAGRGLQLLFYSVGIGQISSEVPQNLSASRPQDRQFILSSKKLLLSDSGFYLCAWDQQGYTEAFFGQGTRLTVV.

This clone has a handful of counts. The chain has TRBV29-1 and TRBJ1-1, with D possibly being TRBD1 (6 bases). CDR1 is SQVTM, CDR2 ANQGSEA, per germline. The CDR3 covers 11 residues. Trimming took off 4 bases at V and 8 bases at J, with 11 bases between the two ends. The CDR3 DNA is TGCAGCGTTGCAGGGGCAGCCGAAGCTTTCTTT. Protein product: CSVAGAAEAFF.

CDR3 DNA sequence: TGTGCCAGCACCCTCGCGGGAGCGCCTGACAATGAGCAGTTCTTC. It is translated as CASTLAGAPDNEQFF. The gene calls are TRBV6-5 and TRBJ2-1; 7 bases are shared with TRBD2. CDR3 length: 15 residues. The germline V gene encodes CDR1 MNHEY and CDR2 SVGAGI. J lost 5 bases, V lost 7 bases, and 11 bases had no gene match.

This clone was seen more than once but under ten times. The chain carries TRBV30 and TRBJ2-1; TRBD2 aligns across 13 bases. Germline V gene sequence: CDR1 GTSNPN, CDR2 SVGIG (reference sequence). The length of the CDR3 is 16 residues. V shed 0 bases, J shed 10 bases, and the junction held 9 bases outside the gene matches. CDR3 protein: CAWSVRGLAGVREQFF. The CDR3 nucleotides read TGTGCCTGGAGTGTACGTGGACTAGCGGGAGTTCGGGAGCAGTTCTTC.